This TCR beta chain emerged from a study of regulatory T cells in long-lasting Graves disease. Notes on the study in general: The analysis examined peripheral blood only and excluded thyroid tissue. Persistent Graves' patients had lower TCR diversity than newly diagnosed ones. Clonotypes that were public and shared totalled a few thousand in persistent patients versus about 1,000 in new patients.

Time point noted: newly diagnosed GD, antithyroid drugs for less than 3 months. RNA from PBMCs was the source of the TCR library. In the case of this clonotype: Antigen specificity is unknown.

Germline V gives CDR1 MNHEY, CDR2 SMNVEV (reference sequence). The J segment lost 13 bases and the V segment lost 5 bases, leaving 20 bases of the junction unmatched. CDR3 length: 17 residues. CDR3 regions were amplified by Arm-PCR using iRepertoire HTBI primers to build TCR beta libraries. From the multiplex PCR reads, TCRdb called clonotypes with MiXCR, one entry per CDR3 protein. The table lists 550,000 to 600,000 distinct CDR3 sequences, 15% to 20% of them singletons. These same data were also listed under a study on T cells in Graves' hyperthyroidism and ophthalmopathy.

The sequence derives from a man younger than 35 with Graves disease. The chain couples TRBV27 to TRBJ1-6, with 7 nucleotides matching TRBD1. The starting material was peripheral blood mononuclear cells (PBMCs), obtained at new diagnosis, from a patient treated with antithyroid drugs. The CDR3, as DNA: TGTGCCAGCAGTCGTATCCGAGCACGACAGGGAGAAAGGCCCCTCCACTTT. This translates into CASSRIRARQGERPLHF.